A single TCR beta chain is shown here with its context. In the original analysis: Scientists estimated how many nucleated cells there were by amplifying reference gene primers. Assay used: immunoSEQ multiplex PCR; TCRdb lists only in-frame clones, some missing. V and J calls and clone size come straight from that table; D and trimming were deduced from the DNA. The sample lists fewer than 300,000 clones, approximately 89% occurring once. Germline trimming cut 2 bases from V and 7 bases from J; bases unmatched to any gene: 10. Per germline, CDR1 SEHNR and CDR2 FQNEAQ (reference sequence). The CDR3 loop spans 16 amino acids. The Seattle patients joined while their infection was active and were tracked longitudinally afterward. This sample is drawn from a study of blood T cell repertoires in COVID-19. Study-wide context: Whether acute or convalescent, the COVID-19 samples came from the United States, Italy and Spain. PBMCs, B-cell-depleted T cells, or T cells were the source of the cDNA or gDNA that made up the material.

The rearrangement links TRBV7-9 to TRBJ2-1, with TRBD2 identical over 8 bases. Sequenced material: peripheral blood. The sequence was obtained from a woman aged 30 to 39 with COVID-19, enrolled during active disease. The DNA of the CDR3 is TGTGCCAGCAGCTTATGGCGGGGGGCCCATACGAATGAGCAGTTCTTC. This gives the protein CASSLWRGAHTNEQFF.